This TCR beta chain was found in a study of tissue T cells after allogeneic stem cell transplantation (dated by TCRdb to 2021 to 2024). As for the study more broadly: When multiple samples of a tissue were available, H&E sections were reviewed by a pathologist, and samples with histologically apparent lymphocytes were prioritized for sequencing. The human arm was a prospective observational study without blinding or randomization. Using research autopsies of patients with and without GVHD, plus mouse models of GVHD, the study profiled TCR beta repertoires across many tissues.

Library construction relied on the immunoSEQ multiplex PCR assay. Adaptive Biotechnologies performed TCRbeta CDR3 sequencing at survey depth and reported CDR3 sequences, V/J genes, productive frequency, and template counts. Amplification of TCR beta CDR3 regions started from genomic DNA instead of RNA. Per the source publication's procedure: Jensen-Shannon divergence was used to quantify pairwise repertoire overlap between tissues, with a value of 1 meaning complete divergence and a value of 0 meaning identical repertoires. Tissues were clustered by single-linkage agglomerative hierarchical clustering of pairwise JSD values, and the clustering results were displayed as dendrograms. GLIPH2 was applied to all patient samples using simulation_depth 1000, kmer_min_depth 3, and cdr3_length_cutoff 8, and only groups with more than two unique CDR3s were retained. In a standardized tissue-overlap score, Jaccard GLIPH-group overlap across patients was extrapolated to a standard repertoire size of 1000 clones. To look at how diversity was associated with clinical or experimental variables, linear mixed-effect models were used, with tissue treated as a fixed effect and individual treated as a random effect. TCRdb holds this immuneACCESS table with in-frame rearrangements only. Some clones are missing; in checked studies, unresolved V genes explain under half, and the rest has no known cause. Clone size and the V and J calls come from that table; the DNA yielded D and trimming. For this sample the table gives about 4,800 clones, of which about 72% were detected only once. Clones ranked in the top ten supply over 7% of the sample.

The paper's findings and limits, for the study overall: Blood and spleen T cells captured only a limited portion of the TCR repertoire detected in tissues, in both patients and mice. Blood samples were not available from the non-GVHD comparator patients. Only a few T cell clones appeared in more than one patient, yet motif-based clustering showed tissue-specific repertoire signatures that were shared between patients. The patient cohort was small and varied clinically, and sampling depth was recognized as a limitation. Within patients, how anatomically similar the tissues were was a key factor in shaping TCR repertoire composition, regardless of disease or transplant status. The study did not determine which tissue TCRs were alloreactive or antigen-specific, and some clones might have been persisting host cells.

What this sample's time point label stands for: human tissue collected at research (rapid) autopsy. For comparison, three non-HCT patients with other cancers were selected retrospectively, each having at least five GI tract samples and no known GI disease at death. After a median post-mortem interval of roughly 9.4 hours, the autopsy tissues collected included GI sites spanning esophagus to rectum, along with liver, skin and lymphoid organs including spleen. Autopsy specimens were bisected, with one portion flash-frozen in liquid nitrogen and the remainder formalin-fixed, and GI outer muscle layers were removed. Genomic DNA was extracted from frozen tissues using the Mag-Bind Blood & Tissue DNA HDQ 96 Kit on a Chemagic 360 or the DNeasy Blood & Tissue Kit. Because of concern about red blood cell contamination, the extracted DNA went through further purification with the Genomic DNA Clean & Concentrator-25 kit.

Relative to its sample, this clone is medium-sized (0.01 to 0.1%). What antigen it recognizes has not been identified. There are no base qualities to consult, and no much larger clone falls within one base. The material was tissue from the colon, obtained at autopsy. The TCR originated in a female donor aged 60 or older with lung cancer.

The CDR3 region reads CASSSNPGLAAYNEQFF. The base sequence is TGCGCCAGCAGCTCAAATCCGGGACTAGCAGCCTACAATGAGCAGTTCTTC. Rearrangement joined TRBV5-1 to TRBJ2-1; 9 bases in the middle match TRBD2. From the cysteine through the phenylalanine, the CDR3 covers 17 amino acids. CDR3 DNA only is kept here, 51 bases in frame from base 1. From the germline V gene, CDR1 is SGHRS and CDR2 is YFSETQ. V has 3 bases trimmed and J has 2 bases trimmed; junction bases matching no gene number 9.